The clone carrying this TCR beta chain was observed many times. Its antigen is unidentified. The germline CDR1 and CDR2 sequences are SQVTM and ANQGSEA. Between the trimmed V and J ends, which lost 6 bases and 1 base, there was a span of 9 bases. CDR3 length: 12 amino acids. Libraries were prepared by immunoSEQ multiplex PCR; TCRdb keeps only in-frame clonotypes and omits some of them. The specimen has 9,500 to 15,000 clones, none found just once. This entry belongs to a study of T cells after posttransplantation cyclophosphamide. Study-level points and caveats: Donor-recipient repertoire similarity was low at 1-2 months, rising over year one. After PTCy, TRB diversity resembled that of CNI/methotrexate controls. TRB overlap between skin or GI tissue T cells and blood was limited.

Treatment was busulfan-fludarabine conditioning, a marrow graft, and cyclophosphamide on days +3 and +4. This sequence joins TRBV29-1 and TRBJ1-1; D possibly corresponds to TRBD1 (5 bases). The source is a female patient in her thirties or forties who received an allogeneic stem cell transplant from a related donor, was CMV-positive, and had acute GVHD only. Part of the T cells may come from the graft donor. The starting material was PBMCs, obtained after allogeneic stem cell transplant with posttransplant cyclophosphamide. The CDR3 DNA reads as TGCAGCGTAACACAGGCGAACACTGAAGCTTTCTTT. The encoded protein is CSVTQANTEAFF.